Listed here are 20 T cell receptor beta chains from one sample, sequenced in a study of CD8 T cells in ankylosing spondylitis. Overall study findings and caveats: For ankylosing spondylitis blood, a TCR beta motif of roughly 8 highly homologous variants appeared characteristic.

Using its own MiXCR run on the 5' RACE reads, TCRdb lists one record per CDR3 protein. The data hold 450,000 or so distinct CDR3 sequences, with around 26% observed a single time. These receptors' antigens are unknown. Sequenced material: blood, either unsorted or a sorted T cell fraction (not recorded which). Receptors originate from a male donor with ankylosing spondylitis.

This clonotype appeared a few times. The J gene is TRBJ1-1, the V gene TRBV10-3; TRBD1 is a possible D gene (5 bases). This CDR3 is built from 15 residues. The germline V gene has CDR1 ENHRY and CDR2 SYGVKD. Trimming cost V 2 bases and J 2 bases, with 12 bases left between them. DNA of the CDR3: TGTGCCATCAGTGAGCACCGGGACGGTAACACTGAAGCTTTCTTT. This translates into CAISEHRDGNTEAFF.

In this sample, this clonotype turned up many times. V is TRBV13 and J is TRBJ2-7, with 9 bases aligning to TRBD2. The germline V gene encodes CDR1 PRHDT and CDR2 FYEKMQ (reference sequence). The ends lost 1 base at V and 0 bases at J; junction bases unmatched: 7. The CDR3 length is 17 residues. CDR3 sequence (DNA): TGTGCCAGCAGCTTAGTGGGGCTAGCGGGGCTCTCCTACGAGCAGTACTTC. Translation: CASSLVGLAGLSYEQYF.

This clonotype was counted between two and nine times. V gene TRBV12-3 or TRBV12-4 combines with J gene TRBJ1-2; no clear D. Trimming took 5 bases from V and 4 from J, leaving 5 bases between them. The CDR3 loop spans 11 amino acids. The CDR3 loop is CASSVGYGYTF. In nucleotides, the CDR3 is TGTGCCAGCAGTGTGGGCTATGGCTACACCTTC.

The gene calls are TRBV13 and TRBJ1-6, with a possible D match to TRBD1 (5 bases). In germline, CDR1 is PRHDT, CDR2 FYEKMQ (reference sequence). V shed 5 bases and J shed 5 bases, with 13 bases lying between them. This CDR3 has 15 amino acids. The CDR3 sequence: CASSPRGFHNSPLHF. The CDR3 region has the DNA TGTGCCAGCAGCCCGCGGGGGTTCCATAATTCACCCCTCCACTTT.

This clonotype has more than one count but fewer than ten. Sequence at one end of the junction differs from germline and may be a read error. This chain joins TRBV2 and TRBJ2-1; 11 bases agree with TRBD2. This CDR3 has 14 residues. Germline CDR1 reads SNHLY; CDR2 reads FYNNEI. For the CDR3, the DNA is TGTGCCAGCAGTGAATCGACTAGCGGGGCCCGGTGGATCTTC. Translating it yields CASSESTSGARWIF.

Here the CDR3 reads CASSLEGYNYGYTF. The CDR3 coding sequence is TGCGCCAGCAGCTTGGAGGGGTATAACTATGGCTACACCTTC. The genes are TRBV5-1 and TRBJ1-2; possibly TRBD1 for D (5 bases). The CDR3 spans 14 residues. The V gene lost 0 bases and the J gene lost 1 base, with 7 bases spanning the gap. The germline CDR1 and CDR2 sequences are SGHRS and YFSETQ.

The chain couples TRBV2 to TRBJ2-5, with D maybe TRBD2 (5 bases). CDR1 and CDR2 from the germline V gene are SNHLY and FYNNEI. V lost 7 bases and J lost 7, with 13 bases in between. The CDR3 is 12 residues long. The CDR3: CASTDSLGTQYF. As DNA, the CDR3 is TGTGCCAGCACGGACTCCCTTGGGACCCAGTACTTC. The full variable domain, in which reference TRBV2 and TRBJ2-5 provide the parts outside the CDR3, is EPEVTQTPSHQVTQMGQEVILRCVPISNHLYFYWYRQILGQKVEFLVSFYNNEISEKSEIFDDQFSVERPDGSNFTLKIRSTKLEDSAMYFCASTDSLGTQYFGPGTRLLVL.

V and J are TRBV5-1 and TRBJ1-5; D remains unclear. With 0 bases removed from V and 5 bases from J, the gap between germline ends came to 6 bases. The CDR3 consists of 13 residues. From germline, CDR1 is SGHRS and CDR2 YFSETQ. The CDR3 spells CASSLAMDQPQHF. CDR3 nucleotide sequence: TGCGCCAGCAGCTTGGCCATGGATCAGCCCCAGCATTTT.

In its sample, this clonotype was seen a few times. This rearrangement joins TRBV11-2 to TRBJ1-3; D uncertain. The germline CDR1 and CDR2 sequences are SGHAT and FQNNGV. The CDR3 spans 15 residues. V was cut by 1 base and J by 0 bases, with 7 bases left in between. The CDR3 DNA sequence: TGTGCCAGCAGCTTAGGGTCCATCTCTGGAAACACCATATATTTT. Its protein is CASSLGSISGNTIYF. Combining the CDR3 with reference TRBV11-2 and TRBJ1-3 gives the whole variable domain EAGVAQSPRYKIIEKRQSVAFWCNPISGHATLYWYQQILGQGPKLLIQFQNNGVVDDSQLPKDRFSAERLKGVDSTLKIQPAKLEDSAVYLCASSLGSISGNTIYFGEGSWLTVV.

This clonotype was counted a few times. V is TRBV12-3 or TRBV12-4 and J is TRBJ2-2; D call uncertain. The CDR3 loop spans 16 amino acids. V lost 5 bases and J lost 4, with 17 bases in between. The CDR3 DNA reads TGTGCCAGCAGTCCCGACAAGGGCGGTGGCACCGGGGAGCTGTTTTTT. It codes for CASSPDKGGGTGELFF.

The chain has TRBV3-1 and TRBJ1-2, with D perhaps matching TRBD1 (5 bases). With 1 base removed from V and 7 bases from J, the gap between germline ends came to 16 bases. This CDR3 contains 15 residues. Germline V gives CDR1 LGHDT, CDR2 YNNKEL (reference sequence). This chain's CDR3 is CASSQGFDGGGGYTF. CDR3 nucleotides: TGTGCCAGCAGCCAAGGTTTCGATGGGGGAGGTGGCTACACCTTC.

This clonotype was found a few times. This chain links TRBV7-8 with TRBJ2-5; no definite D call. Germline lookup yields CDR1 SGHVS and CDR2 FQNEAQ. Deletions cut 5 bases from V and 5 bases from J, with 15 bases between. This CDR3 is built from 14 residues. The CDR3 DNA reads TGTGCCAGCAGCGCCTTAGGAGTAGGGGAGACCCAGTACTTC. This gives the protein CASSALGVGETQYF.

This clonotype has only a few counts. CDR3 in amino acids: CASSSVDTIYF. DNA for the CDR3: TGTGCCAGCAGTTCCGTAGACACCATATATTTT. The chain uses TRBV12-3 or TRBV12-4 and TRBJ1-3; D call uncertain. V lost 4 bases, J lost 8 bases, and 6 bases lay in between. CDR3 length: 11 amino acids.

This clonotype appeared a few times. The chain uses TRBV7-8 and TRBJ2-7; D ambiguous. The CDR3 extends over 14 amino acids. Germline CDR1 is SGHVS and CDR2 is FQNEAQ. The germline V and J ends were trimmed by 1 base and 3 bases, with 10 bases remaining between them. CDR3 sequence reads: CASSLVPGNYEQYF. DNA of the CDR3: TGTGCCAGCAGCTTAGTTCCAGGAAACTACGAGCAGTACTTC.

The chain joins TRBV7-6 to TRBJ2-2; 12 bases agree with TRBD2. The germline CDR1 and CDR2 sequences are SGHVS and FNYEAQ. The CDR3 is 19 amino acids. With 1 base clipped from V and 0 bases from J, the junction kept 6 bases outside the gene matches. CDR3 in DNA: TGTGCCAGCAGCTTAGGACTAGCGGGAGCCCTAACGAACACCGGGGAGCTGTTTTTT. This gives the protein CASSLGLAGALTNTGELFF.

CDR3 in amino acids: CAISEGTGVRAFF. The CDR3 nucleotides are TGTGCCATCAGTGAAGGGACAGGGGTTAGGGCTTTCTTT. The chain uses TRBV10-3 and TRBJ1-1, with 10 bases that match TRBD1. Per the germline V gene, CDR1 is ENHRY and CDR2 is SYGVKD. This CDR3 region has 13 residues. The V and J ends lost 3 bases and 11 bases, in that order; junction bases with no gene match: 6.

CDR3 sequence (DNA): TGTGCCAGCAGTCCCGGCCCGGGAGGCTACACCTTC. Translation: CASSPGPGGYTF. V gene TRBV25-1 combines with J gene TRBJ1-2; the D is unclear. Germline CDR1 and CDR2: MGHDK and SYGVNS. The ends were cut back, 5 bases at V and 8 bases at J, with 12 bases in the middle. The CDR3 spans 12 residues.

The chain carries TRBV5-1 and TRBJ2-7; 11 bases fit TRBD2. The germline V gene encodes CDR1 SGHRS and CDR2 YFSETQ. The CDR3 sequence is 14 residues long. V lost 4 bases to trimming and J lost 7 bases; unmatched junction nucleotides: 7. In DNA form, the CDR3 reads TGCGCCAGCAGCCGAACGACTAGCGGGATAGAGCAGTACTTC. As protein: CASSRTTSGIEQYF.

V and J are TRBV11-3 and TRBJ2-7; TRBD1 might be the D (6 bases). The germline gives CDR1 SGHNT, CDR2 YENEEA. V lost 4 bases and J lost 2, with 12 bases in between. The CDR3 totals 14 residues. In DNA form, the CDR3 reads TGTGCCAGCAGCTCAGGGACACCACCCTACGAGCAGTACGTC. Translated, it gives CASSSGTPPYEQYV.

This sequence joins TRBV12-3 or TRBV12-4 and TRBJ2-1, with 7 nucleotides matching TRBD2. The CDR3 consists of 17 residues. After removal of 7 bases from V and 8 bases from J, the junction contained 20 bases not matched to a gene. The CDR3 DNA reads as TGTGCCAGCATGGTTAGGCTACTAGGAGCGGGATCCTATGAGCAGTTCTTC. Translation gives CASMVRLLGAGSYEQFF.